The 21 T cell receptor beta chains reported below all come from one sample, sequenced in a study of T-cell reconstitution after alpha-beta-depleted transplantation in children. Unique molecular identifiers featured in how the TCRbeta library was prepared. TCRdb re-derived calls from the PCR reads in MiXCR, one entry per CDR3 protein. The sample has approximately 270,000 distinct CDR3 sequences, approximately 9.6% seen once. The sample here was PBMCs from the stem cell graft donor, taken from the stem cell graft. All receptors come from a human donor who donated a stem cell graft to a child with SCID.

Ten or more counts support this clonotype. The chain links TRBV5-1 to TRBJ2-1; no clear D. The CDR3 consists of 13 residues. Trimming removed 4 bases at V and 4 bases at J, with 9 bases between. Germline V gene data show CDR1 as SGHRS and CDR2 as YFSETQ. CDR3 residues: CASSEPSYNEQFF. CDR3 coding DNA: TGCGCCAGCAGCGAACCTTCTTACAATGAGCAGTTCTTC. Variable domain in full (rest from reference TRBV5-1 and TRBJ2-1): KAGVTQTPRYLIKTRGQQVTLSCSPISGHRSVSWYQQTPGQGLQFLFEYFSETQRNKGNFPGRFSGRQFSNSRSEMNVSTLELGDSALYLCASSEPSYNEQFFGPGTRLTVL.

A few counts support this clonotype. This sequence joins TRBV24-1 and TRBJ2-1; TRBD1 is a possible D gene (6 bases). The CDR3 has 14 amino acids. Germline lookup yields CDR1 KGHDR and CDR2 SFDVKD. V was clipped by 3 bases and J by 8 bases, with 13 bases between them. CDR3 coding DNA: TGTGCCACCAGTGATCGGACAGAACGGGATGAGCAGTTCTTC. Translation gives CATSDRTERDEQFF.

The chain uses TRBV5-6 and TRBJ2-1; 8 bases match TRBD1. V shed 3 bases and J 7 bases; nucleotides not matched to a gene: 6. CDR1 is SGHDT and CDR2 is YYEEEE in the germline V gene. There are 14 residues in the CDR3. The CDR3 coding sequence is TGTGCCAGCAGCTCTGGACAGGGAGGAAATGAGCAGTTCTTC. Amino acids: CASSSGQGGNEQFF.

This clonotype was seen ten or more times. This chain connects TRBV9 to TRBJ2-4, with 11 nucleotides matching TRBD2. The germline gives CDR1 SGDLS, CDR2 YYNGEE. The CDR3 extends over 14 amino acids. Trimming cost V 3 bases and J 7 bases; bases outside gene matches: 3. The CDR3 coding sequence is TGTGCCAGCAGCGCTAGCGGGGGGTTTAACATTCAGTACTTC. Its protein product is CASSASGGFNIQYF. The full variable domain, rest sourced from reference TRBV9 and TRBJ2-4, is DSGVTQTPKHLITATGQRVTLRCSPRSGDLSVYWYQQSLDQGLQFLIQYYNGEERAKGNILERFSAQQFPDLHSELNLSSLELGDSALYFCASSASGGFNIQYFGAGTRLSVL.

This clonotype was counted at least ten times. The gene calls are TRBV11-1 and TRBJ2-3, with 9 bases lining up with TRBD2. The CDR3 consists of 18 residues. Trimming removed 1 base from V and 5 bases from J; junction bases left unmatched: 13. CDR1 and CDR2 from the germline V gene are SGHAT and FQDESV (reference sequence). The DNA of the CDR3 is TGTGCCAGCAGCTTAGTGTCTAGCGGGACCGACTGGGAAGATACGCAGTATTTT. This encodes CASSLVSSGTDWEDTQYF.

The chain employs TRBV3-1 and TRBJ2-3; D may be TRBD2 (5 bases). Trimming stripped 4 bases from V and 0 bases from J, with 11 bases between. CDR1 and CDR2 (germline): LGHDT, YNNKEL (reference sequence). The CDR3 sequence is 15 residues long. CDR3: CASSPLVWSTDTQYF. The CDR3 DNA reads TGTGCCAGCAGCCCACTAGTTTGGAGCACAGATACGCAGTATTTT.

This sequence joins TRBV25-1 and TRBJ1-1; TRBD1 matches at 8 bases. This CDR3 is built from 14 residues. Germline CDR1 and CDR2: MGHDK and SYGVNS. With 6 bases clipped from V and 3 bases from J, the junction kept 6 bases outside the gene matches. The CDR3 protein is CASRGAGGYTEAFF. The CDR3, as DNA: TGTGCCAGCAGAGGGGCAGGGGGCTACACTGAAGCTTTCTTT.

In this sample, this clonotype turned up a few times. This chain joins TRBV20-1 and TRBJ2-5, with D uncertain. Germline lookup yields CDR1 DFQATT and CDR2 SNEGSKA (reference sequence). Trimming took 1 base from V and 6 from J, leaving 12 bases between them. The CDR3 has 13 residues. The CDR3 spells CSARGLPEKTQYF. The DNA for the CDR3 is TGCAGTGCTAGAGGTCTCCCAGAAAAGACCCAGTACTTC.

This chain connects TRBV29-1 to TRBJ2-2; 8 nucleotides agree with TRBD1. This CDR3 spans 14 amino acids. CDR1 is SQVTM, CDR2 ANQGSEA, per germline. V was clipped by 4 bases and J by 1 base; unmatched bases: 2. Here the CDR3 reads CSVGGQGNTGELFF. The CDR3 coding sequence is TGCAGCGTTGGAGGACAGGGGAACACCGGGGAGCTGTTTTTT.

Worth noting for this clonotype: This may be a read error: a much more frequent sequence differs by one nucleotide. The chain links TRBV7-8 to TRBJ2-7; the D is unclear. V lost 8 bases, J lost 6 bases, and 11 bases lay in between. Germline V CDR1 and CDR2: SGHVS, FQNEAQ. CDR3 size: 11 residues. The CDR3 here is CASGPDVEQYF. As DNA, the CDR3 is TGTGCCAGCGGTCCCGATGTCGAGCAGTACTTC.

As DNA, the CDR3 is TGTGCCAGCAGGCGAGGACGTTGGCCCCAGCATTTT. Its protein is CASRRGRWPQHF. The rearrangement joins TRBV12-3 or TRBV12-4 to TRBJ1-5; no clear D. This CDR3 has 12 amino acids. V gave up 6 bases and J gave up 9 bases, with 12 bases separating them.

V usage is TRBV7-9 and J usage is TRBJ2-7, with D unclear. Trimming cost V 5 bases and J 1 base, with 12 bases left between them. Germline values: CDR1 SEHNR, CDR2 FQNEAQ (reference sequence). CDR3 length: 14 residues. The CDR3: CASSHQTVSYEQYF. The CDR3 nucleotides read TGTGCCAGCAGCCACCAGACGGTTTCCTACGAGCAGTACTTC.

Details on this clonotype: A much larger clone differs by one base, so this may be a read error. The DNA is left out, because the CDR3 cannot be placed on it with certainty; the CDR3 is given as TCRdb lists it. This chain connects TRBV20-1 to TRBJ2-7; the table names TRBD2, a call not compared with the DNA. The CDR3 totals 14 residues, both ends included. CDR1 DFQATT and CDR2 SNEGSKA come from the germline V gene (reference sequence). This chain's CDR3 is CSAYPCGETYEQYF.

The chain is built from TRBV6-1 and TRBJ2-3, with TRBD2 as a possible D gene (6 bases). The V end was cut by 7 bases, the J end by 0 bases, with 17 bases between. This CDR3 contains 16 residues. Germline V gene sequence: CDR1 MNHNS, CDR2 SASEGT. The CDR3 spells CASTLLGGVSTDTQYF. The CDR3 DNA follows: TGTGCCAGCACTCTCCTCGGCGGGGTAAGCACAGATACGCAGTATTTT.

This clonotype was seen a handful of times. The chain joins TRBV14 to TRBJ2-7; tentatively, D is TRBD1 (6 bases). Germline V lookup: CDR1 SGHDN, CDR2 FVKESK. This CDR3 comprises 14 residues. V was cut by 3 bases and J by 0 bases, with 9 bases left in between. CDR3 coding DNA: TGTGCCAGCAGCCACCGGGACATCTCCTACGAGCAGTACTTC. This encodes CASSHRDISYEQYF.

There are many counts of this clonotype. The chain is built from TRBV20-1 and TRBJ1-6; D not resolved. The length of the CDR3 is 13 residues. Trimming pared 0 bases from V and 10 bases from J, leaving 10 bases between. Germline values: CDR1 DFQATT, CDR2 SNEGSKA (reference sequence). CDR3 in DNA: TGCAGTGCTAGAGATCGGGAGTGGTCACCCCTCCACTTT. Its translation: CSARDREWSPLHF.

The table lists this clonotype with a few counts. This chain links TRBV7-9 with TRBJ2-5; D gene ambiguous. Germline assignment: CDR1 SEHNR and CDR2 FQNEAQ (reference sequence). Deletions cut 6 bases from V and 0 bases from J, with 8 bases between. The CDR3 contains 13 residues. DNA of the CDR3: TGTGCCAGCAGGCCCGGGTACCAAGAGACCCAGTACTTC. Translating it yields CASRPGYQETQYF.

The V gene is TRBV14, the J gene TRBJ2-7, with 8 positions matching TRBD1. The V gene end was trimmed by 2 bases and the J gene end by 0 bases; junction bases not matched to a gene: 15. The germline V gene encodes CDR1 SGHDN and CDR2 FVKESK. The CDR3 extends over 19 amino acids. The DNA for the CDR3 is TGTGCCAGCAGCCAACAGGGGGCCGACCTGGGGGGTTTCTCCTACGAGCAGTACTTC. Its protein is CASSQQGADLGGFSYEQYF.

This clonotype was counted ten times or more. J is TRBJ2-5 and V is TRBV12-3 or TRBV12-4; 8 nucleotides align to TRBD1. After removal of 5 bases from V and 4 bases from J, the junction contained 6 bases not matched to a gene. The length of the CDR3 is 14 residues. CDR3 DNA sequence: TGTGCCAGCAGTCCCAGGGGGCGCGGAGAGACCCAGTACTTC. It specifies CASSPRGRGETQYF.

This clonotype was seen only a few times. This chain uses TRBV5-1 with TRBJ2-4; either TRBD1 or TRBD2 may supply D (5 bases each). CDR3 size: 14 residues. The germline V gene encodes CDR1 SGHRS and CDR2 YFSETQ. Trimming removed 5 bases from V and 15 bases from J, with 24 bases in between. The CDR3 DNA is TGCGCCAGCAGTCCCAGGGCAGGGACCGAAAGTAGGTACTTC. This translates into CASSPRAGTESRYF.

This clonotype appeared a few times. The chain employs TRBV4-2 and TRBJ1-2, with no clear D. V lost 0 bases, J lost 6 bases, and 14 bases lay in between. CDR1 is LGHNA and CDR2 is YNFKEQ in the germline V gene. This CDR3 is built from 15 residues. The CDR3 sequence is CASSQDFGRTDGYTF. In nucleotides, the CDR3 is TGTGCCAGCAGCCAAGACTTTGGGAGAACGGATGGCTACACCTTC.